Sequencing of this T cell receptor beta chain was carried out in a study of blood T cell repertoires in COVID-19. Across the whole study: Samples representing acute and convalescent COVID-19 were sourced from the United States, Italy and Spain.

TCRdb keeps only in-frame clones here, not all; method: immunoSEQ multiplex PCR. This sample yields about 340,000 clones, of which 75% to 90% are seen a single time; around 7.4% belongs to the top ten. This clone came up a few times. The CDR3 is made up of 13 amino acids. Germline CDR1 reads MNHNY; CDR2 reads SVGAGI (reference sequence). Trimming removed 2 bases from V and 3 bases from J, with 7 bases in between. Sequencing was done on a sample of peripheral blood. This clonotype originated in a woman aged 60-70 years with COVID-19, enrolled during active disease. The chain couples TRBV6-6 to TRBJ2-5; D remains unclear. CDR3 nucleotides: TGTGCCAGCAGTTACGACTCTGAAGAGACCCAGTACTTC. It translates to CASSYDSEETQYF.